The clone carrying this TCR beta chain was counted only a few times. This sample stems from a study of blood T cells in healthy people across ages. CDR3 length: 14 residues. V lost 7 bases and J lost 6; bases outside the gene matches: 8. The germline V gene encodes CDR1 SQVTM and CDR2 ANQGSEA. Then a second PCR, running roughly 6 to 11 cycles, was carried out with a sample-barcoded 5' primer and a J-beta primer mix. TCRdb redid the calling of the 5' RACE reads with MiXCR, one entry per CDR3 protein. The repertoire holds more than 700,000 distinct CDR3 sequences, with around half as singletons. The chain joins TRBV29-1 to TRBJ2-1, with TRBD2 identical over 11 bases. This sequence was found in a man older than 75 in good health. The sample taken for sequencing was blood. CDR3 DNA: TGCAGCGCCCTACTAGCGGGAGCCCCCAATGAGCAGTTCTTC. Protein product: CSALLAGAPNEQFF.